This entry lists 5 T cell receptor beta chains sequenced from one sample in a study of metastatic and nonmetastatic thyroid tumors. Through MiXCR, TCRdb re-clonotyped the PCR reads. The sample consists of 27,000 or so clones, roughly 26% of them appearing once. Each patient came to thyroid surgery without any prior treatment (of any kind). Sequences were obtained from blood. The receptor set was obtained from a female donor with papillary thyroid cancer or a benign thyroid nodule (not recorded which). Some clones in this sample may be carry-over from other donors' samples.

The CDR3 nucleotides are TGCAGTGCATCTGCGACTAGCTGGACGGCTGCCTACGAGCAGTACTTC. Protein: CSASATSWTAAYEQYF. J is TRBJ2-7 and V is TRBV20-1, with 7 bases identical to TRBD2. Trimming took 6 bases from V and 2 from J; bases not matched to a gene: 16. Germline CDR1 is DFQATT and CDR2 is SNEGSKA (reference sequence). This CDR3 has 16 residues.

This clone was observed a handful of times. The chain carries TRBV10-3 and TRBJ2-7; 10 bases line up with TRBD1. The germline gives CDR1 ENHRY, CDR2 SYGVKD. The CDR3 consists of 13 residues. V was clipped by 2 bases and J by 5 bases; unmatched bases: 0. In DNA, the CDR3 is TGTGCCATCAGTGAGGGACAGGGGGACGAGCAGTACTTC. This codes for CAISEGQGDEQYF.

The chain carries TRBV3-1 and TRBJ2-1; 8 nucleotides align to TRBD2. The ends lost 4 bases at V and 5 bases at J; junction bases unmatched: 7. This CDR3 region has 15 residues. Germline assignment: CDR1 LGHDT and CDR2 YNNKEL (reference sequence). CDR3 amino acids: CASSPKREIDNEQFF. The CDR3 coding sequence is TGTGCCAGCAGCCCTAAGCGGGAGATAGACAATGAGCAGTTCTTC.

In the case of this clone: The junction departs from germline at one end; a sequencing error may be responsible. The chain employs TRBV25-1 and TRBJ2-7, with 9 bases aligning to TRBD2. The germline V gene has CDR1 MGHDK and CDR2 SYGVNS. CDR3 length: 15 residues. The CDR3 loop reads CASSEFAGGPQEHYF. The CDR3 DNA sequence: TGTGCCAGCAGTGAATTTGCGGGAGGGCCTCAGGAGCATTACTTC.

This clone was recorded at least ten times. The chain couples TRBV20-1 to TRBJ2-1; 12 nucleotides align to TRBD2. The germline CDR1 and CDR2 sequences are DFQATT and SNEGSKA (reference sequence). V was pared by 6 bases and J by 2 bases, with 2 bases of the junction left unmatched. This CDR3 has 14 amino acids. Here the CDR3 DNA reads TGCAGTGCAAGGACTAGCGGGACCTACAATGAGCAGTTCTTC. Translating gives CSARTSGTYNEQFF.